These 5 T cell receptor beta chains share one sample of origin, sequenced in a study of radiotherapy plus CTLA-4 blockade in lung cancer. Sequencing used immunoSEQ multiplex PCR; TCRdb keeps in-frame clones, though not all of them. The table has about 48,000 clones, less than 90% seen once; the top ten hold around 17%. The material was peripheral blood, obtained from a patient treated with radiotherapy plus ipilimumab. These receptors came from a human donor with non-small cell lung cancer that progressed on radiotherapy plus ipilimumab. Some clones in this sample may be carry-over from other donors' samples.

The chain joins TRBV7-3 to TRBJ2-6; a possible D gene is TRBD2 (6 bases). Germline-derived CDR1 and CDR2 are SGHTA and FQGTGA. The V gene lost 3 bases and the J gene lost 1 base, with 13 bases spanning the gap. This CDR3 comprises 17 residues. The CDR3 reads CASSFGGPPSGANVLTF. The CDR3 bases are TGTGCCAGCAGCTTCGGAGGGCCGCCATCTGGGGCCAACGTCCTGACTTTC.

The CDR3 bases are TGCAGCGTGTCACGGGATCCCTACAATGAGCAGTTCTTC. Its translation is CSVSRDPYNEQFF. The gene calls are TRBV29-1 and TRBJ2-1; tentative D call: TRBD2 (5 bases). The CDR3 contains 13 residues. The V gene lost 6 bases and the J gene lost 2 bases, with 11 bases spanning the gap. Germline CDR1 and CDR2: SQVTM and ANQGSEA.

The gene calls are TRBV6-5 and TRBJ1-1, with D possibly being TRBD1 (5 bases). In germline, CDR1 is MNHEY, CDR2 SVGAGI. The CDR3 is made up of 13 amino acids. V was shortened by 5 bases and J by 4 bases, with 11 bases between the two germline ends. The CDR3 sequence is CASSPPGLTEAFF. CDR3 DNA: TGTGCCAGCAGTCCACCGGGACTCACTGAAGCTTTCTTT.

The sample holds one count of this clone. The chain combines TRBV5-1 with TRBJ2-3, with TRBD2 matching 10 bases. The CDR3 has 16 amino acids. The germline gives CDR1 SGHRS, CDR2 YFSETQ. The V and J ends lost 3 bases and 4 bases, in that order; junction bases with no gene match: 8. The CDR3 nucleotides are TGCGCCAGCAGCTGGGGGTCTAGCGGGGGTTCAGATACGCAGTATTTT. Its translation: CASSWGSSGGSDTQYF. The whole variable domain, filled in from reference TRBV5-1 and TRBJ2-3, reads KAGVTQTPRYLIKTRGQQVTLSCSPISGHRSVSWYQQTPGQGLQFLFEYFSETQRNKGNFPGRFSGRQFSNSRSEMNVSTLELGDSALYLCASSWGSSGGSDTQYFGPGTRLTVL.

The chain carries TRBV2 and TRBJ2-1, with D unclear. The CDR3 runs to 12 residues. Trimming pared 8 bases from V and 0 bases from J, leaving 5 bases between. Germline-derived CDR1 and CDR2 are SNHLY and FYNNEI. In nucleotides, the CDR3 is TGTGCCAGCGCTAGCTCCTACAATGAGCAGTTCTTC. Protein: CASASSYNEQFF.